This paragraph covers one TCR beta chain sequence. Its antigen is unidentified. These data belong to a study of T cell responses to AZD1222 COVID-19 vaccine. Repertoires were generated with immunoSEQ multiplex PCR, while TCRdb's copy carries only in-frame clones and drops some. The sample has about 100,000 clones; around nine tenths are singletons. Study-wide points: Samples come after the peak T cell response, not at day 14. Reports indicate that nearly half of spike-specific TCRs are directed at unmutated variant regions. Donor demographics were predominantly white British with a female majority; clonal diversity may be underestimated.

The source was peripheral blood, collected 28 days after the second AZD1222 dose. The TCR originated in an adult who received the AZD1222 COVID-19 vaccine.

CDR3 region: CASSIVGVSAKNIQYF. DNA for the CDR3: TGTGCCAGTAGTATAGTCGGAGTTTCAGCCAAAAACATTCAGTACTTC. The V and J genes are TRBV19 and TRBJ2-4; D is ambiguous. The CDR3 is made up of 16 amino acids. Germline CDR1 and CDR2: LNHDA and SQIVND (reference sequence). Trimming shortened V by 1 base and J by 0 bases, and 10 bases separated the two germline ends.